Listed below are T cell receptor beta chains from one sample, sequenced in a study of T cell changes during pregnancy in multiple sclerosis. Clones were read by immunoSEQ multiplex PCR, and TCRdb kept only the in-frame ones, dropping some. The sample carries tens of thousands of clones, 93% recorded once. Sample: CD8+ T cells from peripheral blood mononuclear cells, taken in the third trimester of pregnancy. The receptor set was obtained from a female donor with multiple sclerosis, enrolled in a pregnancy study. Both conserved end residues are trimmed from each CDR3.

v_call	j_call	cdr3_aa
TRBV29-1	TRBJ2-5	SVEGGVRRETQY
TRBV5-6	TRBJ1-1	ASSWGDTEAF
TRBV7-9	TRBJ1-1	ASSPPDRGFTEAF
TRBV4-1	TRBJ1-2	ASSPLGTGVRVYGYT
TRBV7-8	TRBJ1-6	ASSQRTGDYNSPLH
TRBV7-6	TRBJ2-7	ASSLGAGGYEQY
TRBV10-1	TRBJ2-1	ASSESTSGGEQF
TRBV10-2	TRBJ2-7	ASSEARGAYEQY
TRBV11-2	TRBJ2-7	ASSLGQNYEQY
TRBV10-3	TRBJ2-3	AISESTRTDTQY
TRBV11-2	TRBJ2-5	ASSLDVGAETQY
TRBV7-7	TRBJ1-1	ASSPPSGGDTEAF
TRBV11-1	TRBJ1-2	ASSLQGAGGYT